These 30 T cell receptor beta chains were sequenced from one sample in a study of neoadjuvant anti-PD-1 for oral cavity cancer. The data were produced by immunoSEQ multiplex PCR, yet TCRdb's version contains in-frame clones alone and is incomplete. In the table there are 15,000 to 20,000 clones, approximately 70% of which are singletons. Sequencing used PBMCs, obtained before nivolumab (anti-PD-1) treatment. These receptors were collected from a person between 35 and 79 years old with oral cavity squamous cell carcinoma.

The rearrangement links TRBV11-2 to TRBJ2-7, with D uncertain. CDR1 and CDR2 (germline): SGHAT, FQNNGV. This CDR3 is 13 amino acids long. With 2 bases removed from V and 8 bases from J, the gap between germline ends came to 13 bases. CDR3 sequence reads: CASSLSRPQQQYF. Written as DNA, the CDR3 is TGTGCCAGCAGCTTAAGCAGGCCCCAGCAGCAGTACTTC.

The sample holds a few counts of this clone. The chain couples TRBV29-1 to TRBJ1-5; 10 bases fit TRBD1. The V segment lost 7 bases and the J segment 3 bases; nucleotides outside the gene matches: 6. There are 14 residues in the CDR3. Germline loops: CDR1 SQVTM, CDR2 ANQGSEA. The CDR3 spells CSAGQGGINQPQHF. In DNA, the CDR3 is TGCAGCGCTGGACAGGGGGGCATCAATCAGCCCCAGCATTTT.

This clone is categorized as large. DNA for the CDR3: TGTGCCAGCAGTTTATATTCGGCAGCTGGGGAGCTGTTTTTT. Translating it yields CASSLYSAAGELFF. The chain has TRBV28 and TRBJ2-2, with D uncertain. The length of the CDR3 is 14 residues. Per the germline V gene, CDR1 is MDHEN and CDR2 is SYDVKM. V was pared by 1 base and J by 8 bases, with 11 bases between.

This chain joins TRBV29-1 and TRBJ1-1; 8 bases align to TRBD1. Per the germline V gene, CDR1 is SQVTM and CDR2 is ANQGSEA. The J segment lost 3 bases and the V segment lost 8 bases, leaving 11 bases of the junction unmatched. CDR3 length: 14 amino acids. CDR3 sequence: CSTRTGRSDTEAFF. CDR3 nucleotide sequence: TGCAGCACAAGGACAGGGAGGTCGGACACTGAAGCTTTCTTT.

This chain connects TRBV29-1 to TRBJ1-1, with D possibly TRBD1 on 6 matching bases. Germline V gives CDR1 SQVTM, CDR2 ANQGSEA. There are 13 residues in the CDR3. V dropped 5 bases and J dropped 2 bases, with 12 bases sitting between them. The CDR3 region is CSVLPGVNTEAFF. CDR3 nucleotides: TGCAGCGTTCTACCAGGGGTTAACACTGAAGCTTTCTTT.

The genes are TRBV5-4 and TRBJ2-1; D is ambiguous. The germline V gene has CDR1 SGHNT and CDR2 YYREEE (reference sequence). The CDR3 runs 12 residues. Trimming stripped 4 bases from V and 5 bases from J, with 7 bases between. The CDR3 bases are TGTGCCAGCAGCCGTAACGACAATGAGCAGTTCTTC. As protein: CASSRNDNEQFF. Filled out from reference TRBV5-4 and TRBJ2-1, the complete variable domain reads ETGVTQSPTHLIKTRGQQVTLRCSSQSGHNTVSWYQQALGQGPQFIFQYYREEENGRGNFPPRFSGLQFPNYSSELNVNALELDDSALYLCASSRNDNEQFFGPGTRLTVL.

V and J are TRBV19 and TRBJ1-3; D gene ambiguous. The V gene's germline CDR1 is LNHDA and CDR2 SQIVND (reference sequence). The length of the CDR3 is 15 residues. Trimming shortened V by 6 bases and J by 2 bases, and 14 bases separated the two germline ends. The CDR3 nucleotides read TGTGCCAGTAGCCTTTCTACCGCGGCTGGAAACACCATATATTTT. Translated, it gives CASSLSTAAGNTIYF.

CDR3 nucleotides: TGTGCCAGCGGTTCCAGGGAAACTCAGCCCCAGCATTTT. As protein: CASGSRETQPQHF. The chain employs TRBV6-1 and TRBJ1-5; tentative D call: TRBD1 (5 bases). V gave up 8 bases and J gave up 6 bases, with 14 bases separating them. The CDR3 sequence is 13 residues long. Germline CDR1 MNHNS, CDR2 SASEGT.

The genes are TRBV2 and TRBJ2-2, with D unresolved. Trimming removed 2 bases from V and 6 bases from J, with 10 bases in between. This CDR3 region has 14 residues. Germline CDR1 and CDR2: SNHLY and FYNNEI. In nucleotides, the CDR3 is TGTGCCAGCAGTGAAATGGCGGAAGCCGGGGAGCTGTTTTTT. Its translation is CASSEMAEAGELFF.

The chain is built from TRBV9 and TRBJ2-7, with D unclear. The germline gives CDR1 SGDLS, CDR2 YYNGEE. Trimming took 0 bases from V and 2 from J, leaving 12 bases between them. CDR3 length: 15 residues. The CDR3 loop reads CASSVGFGGPYEQYF. As DNA, the CDR3 is TGTGCCAGCAGCGTAGGCTTCGGCGGCCCCTACGAGCAGTACTTC.

The chain combines TRBV6-5 with TRBJ2-7; maybe TRBD2 (5 bases). Germline CDR1 is MNHEY and CDR2 is SVGAGI. The germline V and J ends were trimmed by 4 bases and 1 base, with 11 bases remaining between them. The CDR3 extends over 14 amino acids. Written as DNA, the CDR3 is TGTGCCAGCAGTTCGGGCGGGTCGTCCTACGAGCAGTACTTC. Protein sequence: CASSSGGSSYEQYF.

This clone has a single count. This chain uses TRBV7-9 with TRBJ1-4; 7 positions agree with TRBD1. The CDR3 extends over 15 amino acids. In germline, CDR1 is SEHNR, CDR2 FQNEAQ (reference sequence). The trim removed 6 bases at V and 4 bases at J, leaving 8 bases unmatched. The CDR3 loop reads CASRHTGEVNEKLFF. The DNA of the CDR3 is TGTGCCAGCAGGCACACAGGGGAGGTTAATGAAAAACTGTTTTTT.

The chain recombines TRBV2 with TRBJ2-3; D is perhaps TRBD2 (6 bases). The CDR3 extends over 16 amino acids. V was pared by 2 bases and J by 2 bases, with 14 bases between. The germline V gene has CDR1 SNHLY and CDR2 FYNNEI. This CDR3 reads CASSELLATTTDTQYF. In DNA, the CDR3 is TGTGCCAGCAGTGAACTCCTAGCGACAACCACAGATACGCAGTATTTT. Full variable domain (outside the CDR3, taken from reference TRBV2 and TRBJ2-3): EPEVTQTPSHQVTQMGQEVILRCVPISNHLYFYWYRQILGQKVEFLVSFYNNEISEKSEIFDDQFSVERPDGSNFTLKIRSTKLEDSAMYFCASSELLATTTDTQYFGPGTRLTVL.

The rearrangement links TRBV6-5 to TRBJ1-1; the D is unclear. The CDR3 covers 16 residues. CDR1 and CDR2 (germline): MNHEY, SVGAGI. Trimming removed 0 bases from V and 0 bases from J, with 11 bases in between. The CDR3 DNA reads as TGTGCCAGCAGTTACTCGAGAGGACGGATGAACACTGAAGCTTTCTTT. Its protein is CASSYSRGRMNTEAFF.

The rearrangement joins TRBV5-4 to TRBJ1-4, with TRBD1 identical over 9 bases. The CDR3 extends over 17 amino acids. Unmatched junction bases numbered 9, after V lost 1 base and J lost 5 bases. The germline gives CDR1 SGHNT, CDR2 YYREEE (reference sequence). The CDR3 here is CASSLKYMGQGNEKLFF. Written as DNA, the CDR3 is TGTGCCAGCAGCTTGAAGTATATGGGACAGGGCAATGAAAAACTGTTTTTT.

The V call is TRBV6-5, the J call TRBJ2-1; D is unclear. The CDR3 runs 13 residues. V was pared by 5 bases and J by 9 bases, with 14 bases between. Germline V gene data show CDR1 as MNHEY and CDR2 as SVGAGI. CDR3 sequence: CASSEDSQAEQFF. The CDR3 region has the DNA TGTGCCAGCAGTGAAGACTCTCAGGCTGAGCAGTTCTTC.

This chain uses TRBV29-1 with TRBJ1-1, with D possibly being TRBD1 (6 bases). Germline CDR1 SQVTM, CDR2 ANQGSEA. This CDR3 has 11 amino acids. V lost 5 bases and J lost 5, with 9 bases in between. Here the CDR3 reads CSVRDKTEAFF. The CDR3 region has the DNA TGCAGCGTTCGGGACAAAACTGAAGCTTTCTTT. The entire variable domain, with the rest obtained from reference TRBV29-1 and TRBJ1-1, is as follows: SAVISQKPSRDICQRGTSLTIQCQVDSQVTMMFWYRQQPGQSLTLIATANQGSEATYESGFVIDKFPISRPNLTFSTLTVSNMSPEDSSIYLCSVRDKTEAFFGQGTRLTVV.

V and J are TRBV7-8 and TRBJ2-3, with 8 positions matching TRBD1. Germline-derived CDR1 and CDR2 are SGHVS and FQNEAQ. The CDR3 has 20 residues. V gave up 0 bases and J gave up 2 bases; unmatched junction bases: 16. The CDR3 is CASSLAQGASSLTVTDTQYF. The CDR3, as DNA: TGTGCCAGCAGCTTAGCCCAGGGGGCTAGCTCTCTGACTGTCACAGATACGCAGTATTTT.

V gene TRBV11-1 combines with J gene TRBJ2-7, with D perhaps matching TRBD2 (6 bases). The V gene lost 5 bases and the J gene lost 7 bases, with 18 bases spanning the gap. CDR1 is SGHAT, CDR2 FQDESV, per germline (reference sequence). The CDR3 length is 14 residues. The CDR3 nucleotides read TGTGCCAGCAGCCCATTTGGGGGGTCGAGGGAGCAGTACTTC. Amino acids: CASSPFGGSREQYF.

This clone occurred a few times. The CDR3 reads CASSPGDYYNEQFF. CDR3 in DNA: TGTGCCAGCAGCCCAGGGGACTACTACAATGAGCAGTTCTTC. The V gene is TRBV5-8, the J gene TRBJ2-1, with D maybe TRBD2 (7 bases). This CDR3 is built from 14 residues. Trimming took off 4 bases at V and 3 bases at J, with 11 bases between the two ends. Germline lookup yields CDR1 SGHTS and CDR2 YDEGEE. The full variable domain, rest sourced from reference TRBV5-8 and TRBJ2-1, is EAGVTQSPTHLIKTRGQQATLRCSPISGHTSVYWYQQALGLGLQFLLWYDEGEERNRGNFPPRFSGRQFPNYSSELNVNALELEDSALYLCASSPGDYYNEQFFGPGTRLTVL.

The gene calls are TRBV6-1 and TRBJ2-3; weak D call: TRBD1 (5 bases). Germline V lookup: CDR1 MNHNS, CDR2 SASEGT. This CDR3 contains 13 residues. V was clipped by 1 base and J by 14 bases, with 16 bases between them. CDR3 loop: CASSEEMVTVWYF. CDR3 bases: TGTGCCAGCAGTGAAGAGATGGTGACAGTGTGGTATTTT.

The chain joins TRBV2 to TRBJ2-7; TRBD2 matches at 7 bases. Germline CDR1 and CDR2: SNHLY and FYNNEI. The CDR3 has 15 amino acids. The V and J ends lost 2 bases and 5 bases, in that order; junction bases with no gene match: 9. CDR3 amino acids: CASSESAGVIHEQYF. The CDR3 DNA follows: TGTGCCAGCAGTGAAAGCGCGGGAGTAATCCACGAGCAGTACTTC. Supplemented by reference TRBV2 and TRBJ2-7, the full variable domain reads EPEVTQTPSHQVTQMGQEVILRCVPISNHLYFYWYRQILGQKVEFLVSFYNNEISEKSEIFDDQFSVERPDGSNFTLKIRSTKLEDSAMYFCASSESAGVIHEQYFGPGTRLTVT.

V is TRBV4-2 and J is TRBJ2-7; 8 positions match TRBD1. The CDR3 spans 17 residues. The germline gives CDR1 LGHNA, CDR2 YNFKEQ. Trimming at V came to 0 bases and at J to 0 bases, leaving 7 bases not matched to a gene. As DNA, the CDR3 is TGTGCCAGCAGCCAAGATCAAGGACAGGGCGACTCCTACGAGCAGTACTTC. This codes for CASSQDQGQGDSYEQYF.

CDR3 nucleotides: TGTGCCAGTAGTGAGCAGTTGAACACTGAAGCTTTCTTT. Encoded protein: CASSEQLNTEAFF. The genes are TRBV19 and TRBJ1-1; unclear D gene. This CDR3 has 13 residues. Germline lookup yields CDR1 LNHDA and CDR2 SQIVND (reference sequence). V lost 5 bases, J lost 0 bases, and 7 bases lay in between.

The rearrangement joins TRBV4-2 to TRBJ2-1; 9 bases line up with TRBD2. With 3 bases clipped from V and 4 bases from J, the junction kept 4 bases outside the gene matches. The CDR3 covers 15 residues. The V gene's germline CDR1 is LGHNA and CDR2 YNFKEQ. For the CDR3, the DNA is TGTGCCAGCAGCCAGCGACTAGCGGAGTACAATGAGCAGTTCTTC. This translates into CASSQRLAEYNEQFF.

The J gene is TRBJ2-7, the V gene TRBV10-3, with 9 bases lining up with TRBD1. Losses at the gene ends were 5 bases for V and 6 bases for J; bases not matched to a gene: 8. This CDR3 spans 14 amino acids. Germline values: CDR1 ENHRY, CDR2 SYGVKD. The CDR3 region has the DNA TGTGCCATCAGTTTACAACAGGGGGCGGTCGAGCAGTACTTC. It encodes CAISLQQGAVEQYF.

This chain joins TRBV10-3 and TRBJ2-7; 16 bases fit TRBD2. CDR1 and CDR2 (germline): ENHRY, SYGVKD. CDR3 size: 17 residues. V shed 4 bases, J shed 0 bases, and the junction held 3 bases outside the gene matches. The CDR3 DNA reads as TGTGCCATCAGTGCCGGGACTAGCGGGAGGGGCTCCTACGAGCAGTACTTC. Amino acids: CAISAGTSGRGSYEQYF.

The chain uses TRBV6-5 and TRBJ2-3; 8 nucleotides agree with TRBD2. The CDR3 runs 14 residues. From germline, CDR1 is MNHEY and CDR2 SVGAGI. The V and J ends lost 6 bases and 2 bases, in that order; junction bases with no gene match: 4. CDR3 bases: TGTGCCAGCAGCCTGACTAGCGCCACAGATACGCAGTATTTT. Translation gives CASSLTSATDTQYF.

This clone was found once. This sequence joins TRBV10-3 and TRBJ2-5, with a weak D call TRBD2 (6 bases). V lost 6 bases and J 2 bases, leaving 13 bases between the germline ends. The germline CDR1 and CDR2 sequences are ENHRY and SYGVKD. This CDR3 comprises 14 residues. The CDR3 here is CAIRSGGHQETQYF. Written as DNA, the CDR3 is TGTGCCATCAGGAGTGGAGGGCATCAAGAGACCCAGTACTTC.

This chain joins TRBV19 and TRBJ1-1; weak D call: TRBD1 (6 bases). The CDR3 length is 13 residues. V was clipped by 5 bases and J by 4 bases, with 11 bases between them. Germline V gene data show CDR1 as LNHDA and CDR2 as SQIVND (reference sequence). The CDR3 sequence is CASSPTGSTEAFF. Here the CDR3 DNA reads TGTGCCAGTAGTCCTACAGGGAGCACTGAAGCTTTCTTT.